These 25 T cell receptor beta chains were sequenced from one sample in a study of beta chain features in type 1 diabetes. Study-level results: Moderate yet significant TCRB CDR3 shortening was seen in Type 1 diabetes patients in all four CD4+ subsets.

What was sequenced were expressed TCRB transcripts, since all of the isolated RNA had been reverse transcribed. Profiling relied on immunoSEQ multiplex PCR, and the TCRdb table lists in-frame clones only, not all of them. The table records 140,000 or so clones, 13% of them present only once. Their antigens remain unidentified. Material: central memory CD4+ T cells from blood. The receptor set was obtained from a man in his late teens or twenties with type 1 diabetes.

In its sample, this clone was seen a few times. The chain links TRBV9 to TRBJ2-1; weak D call: TRBD2 (5 bases). This CDR3 is 15 amino acids long. Per germline, CDR1 SGDLS and CDR2 YYNGEE. With 4 bases removed from V and 7 bases from J, the gap between germline ends came to 18 bases. The CDR3 DNA is TGTGCCAGCAGCATTCGAGCGGCGACGTTTAATGAGCAGTTCTTC. This gives the protein CASSIRAATFNEQFF.

This clone has a count of ten or more. The gene calls are TRBV19 and TRBJ1-5, with D unresolved. Germline CDR1 reads LNHDA; CDR2 reads SQIVND (reference sequence). The V gene lost 3 bases and the J gene lost 0 bases, with 3 bases spanning the gap. CDR3 length: 13 amino acids. This CDR3 is CASSMISNQPQHF. Here the CDR3 DNA reads TGTGCCAGTAGTATGATTAGCAATCAGCCCCAGCATTTT.

This chain connects TRBV6-5 to TRBJ1-4; D perhaps matches TRBD1 (6 bases). Looked up from germline, CDR1 is MNHEY and CDR2 is SVGAGI. The CDR3 sequence is 14 residues long. With 8 bases removed from V and 7 bases from J, the gap between germline ends came to 17 bases. The CDR3 region has the DNA TGTGCCAGCCTACCACAGGGATGGGGTGAAAAACTGTTTTTT. Translating it yields CASLPQGWGEKLFF.

There are many counts of this clone. The chain uses TRBV30 and TRBJ2-6, with no clear D. Trimming removed 0 bases at V and 4 bases at J, with 4 bases between. Germline V gene data show CDR1 as GTSNPN and CDR2 as SVGIG (reference sequence). CDR3 length: 13 amino acids. The CDR3 sequence: CAWSVTGANVLTF. Here the CDR3 DNA reads TGTGCCTGGAGTGTAACCGGGGCCAACGTCCTGACTTTC.

This clone appeared many times. The chain uses TRBV9 and TRBJ1-6; D is possibly TRBD1 (6 bases). The CDR3 length is 18 residues. Germline CDR1 and CDR2: SGDLS and YYNGEE. The V gene lost 3 bases and the J gene lost 1 base, with 17 bases spanning the gap. CDR3 amino acids: CASSDFGQSWSYNSPLHF. The CDR3 region has the DNA TGTGCCAGCAGCGATTTCGGACAGAGCTGGTCCTATAATTCACCCCTCCACTTT. Using reference TRBV9 and TRBJ1-6 for the parts outside the CDR3, the full variable domain is DSGVTQTPKHLITATGQRVTLRCSPRSGDLSVYWYQQSLDQGLQFLIQYYNGEERAKGNILERFSAQQFPDLHSELNLSSLELGDSALYFCASSDFGQSWSYNSPLHFGNGTRLTVT.

This clone was recorded a few times. V gene TRBV11-1 combines with J gene TRBJ2-4; the D gene is possibly TRBD2 (5 bases). This CDR3 contains 14 residues. Trimming removed 3 bases at V and 2 bases at J, with 8 bases between. The germline gives CDR1 SGHAT, CDR2 FQDESV (reference sequence). The CDR3 region has the DNA TGTGCCAGCAGCTTTGACGGGACCAAAAACATTCAGTACTTC. The encoded protein is CASSFDGTKNIQYF.

This clone was counted a few times. The genes are TRBV5-6 and TRBJ2-7, with 7 bases matching TRBD2. The length of the CDR3 is 14 residues. The V gene end was trimmed by 0 bases and the J gene end by 2 bases; junction bases not matched to a gene: 2. CDR1 and CDR2 from the germline V gene are SGHDT and YYEEEE. The CDR3 here is CASSLDGLAYEQYF. CDR3 DNA sequence: TGTGCCAGCAGCTTGGACGGACTAGCCTACGAGCAGTACTTC.

This chain joins TRBV28 and TRBJ2-3; no definite D call. V lost 5 bases and J lost 1, with 19 bases in between. The CDR3 loop spans 17 amino acids. Germline V gives CDR1 MDHEN, CDR2 SYDVKM. This CDR3 is CASSPHLSARGTDTQYF. CDR3 coding DNA: TGTGCCAGCAGTCCCCACCTCTCAGCACGGGGCACAGATACGCAGTATTTT.

This clone was counted only a few times. This same CDR3 is encoded by further DNA sequences in the sample. The chain carries TRBV6-1 and TRBJ2-3, with a weak D call TRBD2 (5 bases). Germline loops: CDR1 MNHNS, CDR2 SASEGT. This CDR3 comprises 15 residues. V was shortened by 0 bases and J by 1 base, with 8 bases between the two germline ends. CDR3 coding DNA: TGTGCCAGCAGTGAAGCAAGAGCGGGCACAGATACGCAGTATTTT. This translates into CASSEARAGTDTQYF.

This clone was counted only a few times. The chain has TRBV5-1 and TRBJ2-7; D may correspond to TRBD1 or TRBD2 (6 bases each). Germline V gives CDR1 SGHRS, CDR2 YFSETQ. CDR3 length: 14 residues. V was shortened by 4 bases and J by 6 bases, with 17 bases between the two germline ends. This CDR3 reads CASSPSGALGEQYF. CDR3 bases: TGCGCCAGCAGCCCATCGGGGGCCCTCGGCGAGCAGTACTTC. Supplemented by reference TRBV5-1 and TRBJ2-7, the full variable domain reads KAGVTQTPRYLIKTRGQQVTLSCSPISGHRSVSWYQQTPGQGLQFLFEYFSETQRNKGNFPGRFSGRQFSNSRSEMNVSTLELGDSALYLCASSPSGALGEQYFGPGTRLTVT.

This clone was recorded a few times. This chain uses TRBV27 with TRBJ1-4; TRBD1 is a possible D gene (5 bases). Deletions cut 11 bases from V and 2 bases from J, with 24 bases between. The CDR3 has 17 residues. Germline CDR1 is MNHEY and CDR2 is SMNVEV (reference sequence). CDR3 in DNA: TGTGCCGGCCGGAAGGTCGGGGGGTTCGGGACTAATGAAAAACTGTTTTTT. It encodes CAGRKVGGFGTNEKLFF.

This clone has just a few counts. Here the CDR3 reads CASSQGLASGELFF. CDR3 in DNA: TGCGCCAGCAGCCAAGGTCTTGCGTCTGGGGAGCTGTTTTTT. V usage is TRBV4-1 and J usage is TRBJ2-2, with D hard to call. Trimming cost V 1 base and J 8 bases, with 11 bases left between them. Germline CDR1 reads MGHRA; CDR2 reads YSYEKL. The CDR3 consists of 14 residues.

This clone was counted only a few times. The J gene is TRBJ2-7, the V gene TRBV15; D is undetermined. Between the trimmed V and J ends, which lost 0 bases and 1 base, there was a span of 10 bases. Germline V gene sequence: CDR1 LNHNV, CDR2 YYDKDF (reference sequence). The length of the CDR3 is 15 residues. CDR3 sequence reads: CATSREGTDSYEQYF. In DNA, the CDR3 is TGTGCCACCAGCAGAGAGGGAACAGATTCCTACGAGCAGTACTTC.

V and J are TRBV5-8 and TRBJ2-7; D ambiguous. CDR3 size: 13 residues. The V end was cut by 3 bases, the J end by 6 bases, with 13 bases between. Germline CDR1 and CDR2: SGHTS and YDEGEE. The CDR3 DNA follows: TGTGCCAGCAGCTCCCCGCCGAAGACCGAGCAGTACTTC. Amino acids: CASSSPPKTEQYF.

Of note for this clone: The same CDR3 also results from other DNA sequences found in this sample. J is TRBJ1-5 and V is TRBV19; 8 bases line up with TRBD1. There are 15 residues in the CDR3. The junction had 11 bases not matched to a gene; V was cut back by 7 bases and J by 6 bases. Germline V gene data show CDR1 as LNHDA and CDR2 as SQIVND (reference sequence). CDR3 nucleotides: TGTGCCAGTATCTCGGACAGGGCAGGCGGTCAGCCCCAGCATTTT. This codes for CASISDRAGGQPQHF.

The chain couples TRBV19 to TRBJ1-3; 8 positions agree with TRBD1. With V trimmed by 8 bases and J by 2 bases, 5 bases remained unmatched. The CDR3 extends over 14 amino acids. In germline, CDR1 is LNHDA, CDR2 SQIVND (reference sequence). CDR3 sequence reads: CASFQGAAGNTIYF. CDR3 DNA sequence: TGTGCCAGTTTCCAGGGGGCAGCTGGAAACACCATATATTTT.

Here the CDR3 reads CASSQGTESIAFF. The CDR3 DNA follows: TGTGCCAGCAGCCAGGGGACGGAGTCGATAGCTTTCTTT. The chain recombines TRBV14 with TRBJ1-1, with a possible D match to TRBD1 (5 bases). The CDR3 totals 13 residues. Deletions cut 3 bases from V and 10 bases from J, with 15 bases between. The V gene's germline CDR1 is SGHDN and CDR2 FVKESK.

This clone has a count of ten or more. This sequence joins TRBV29-1 and TRBJ2-2, with D unclear. The germline V gene has CDR1 SQVTM and CDR2 ANQGSEA. V lost 7 bases, J lost 7 bases, and 13 bases lay in between. This CDR3 is 12 amino acids long. The CDR3 here is CSAGWVLGELFF. CDR3 coding DNA: TGCAGCGCGGGCTGGGTCCTCGGGGAGCTGTTTTTT.

The chain is built from TRBV5-1 and TRBJ1-1; 8 bases fit TRBD1. Unmatched junction bases numbered 9, after V lost 4 bases and J lost 1 base. The CDR3 contains 16 residues. Per the germline V gene, CDR1 is SGHRS and CDR2 is YFSETQ. The CDR3 is CASSPQMTGANTEAFF. DNA of the CDR3: TGCGCCAGCAGCCCACAGATGACAGGGGCGAACACTGAAGCTTTCTTT.

This clone turned up a few times. The genes are TRBV14 and TRBJ2-1, with 7 bases aligning to TRBD1. Germline CDR1 is SGHDN and CDR2 is FVKESK. This CDR3 spans 17 amino acids. V shed 1 base and J 9 bases; nucleotides not matched to a gene: 15. The CDR3, as DNA: TGTGCCAGCAGCCAAGTGATCGGTTGGACAGGACCTATTGAGCAGTTCTTC. Protein: CASSQVIGWTGPIEQFF.

In its sample, this clone was seen a few times. The chain couples TRBV7-9 to TRBJ1-2; no clear D. This CDR3 contains 11 residues. Germline lookup yields CDR1 SEHNR and CDR2 FQNEAQ (reference sequence). Between the trimmed V and J ends, which lost 2 bases and 8 bases, there was a span of 6 bases. For the CDR3, the DNA is TGTGCCAGCAGCTTACAAGGGGGCTACACCTTC. This sequence encodes CASSLQGGYTF. Looking up the rest from reference TRBV7-9 and TRBJ1-2 gives the full variable domain: DTGVSQNPRHKITKRGQNVTFRCDPISEHNRLYWYRQTLGQGPEFLTYFQNEAQLEKSRLLSDRFSAERPKGSFSTLEIQRTEQGDSAMYLCASSLQGGYTFGSGTRLTVV.

The CDR3 DNA reads TGTGCCAGTAGTAACTTATACGACCCGAAGACTTACGAGCAGTACTTC. Translating it yields CASSNLYDPKTYEQYF. The rearrangement links TRBV19 to TRBJ2-7; D is unresolved. Germline assignment: CDR1 LNHDA and CDR2 SQIVND (reference sequence). The CDR3 sequence is 16 residues long. Between the trimmed V and J ends, which lost 4 bases and 4 bases, there was a span of 20 bases.

This clone has just a few counts. V is TRBV28 and J is TRBJ1-6; D uncertain. V shed 8 bases and J shed 7 bases, with 9 bases lying between them. Germline-derived CDR1 and CDR2 are MDHEN and SYDVKM. The CDR3 totals 12 residues. CDR3 sequence (DNA): TGTGCCAGCTCTCCGGCCAATTCACCCCTCCACTTT. It codes for CASSPANSPLHF.

As to this clone: Other nucleotide sequences from this sample produce the same CDR3. The chain recombines TRBV18 with TRBJ2-7; D gene uncertain. Germline CDR1 KGHSH, CDR2 LQKENI. V lost 1 base and J 5 bases, leaving 18 bases between the germline ends. The CDR3 sequence is 16 residues long. The DNA of the CDR3 is TGTGCCAGCTCACCACGGGTCTCACGACCAACCGACGAGCAGTACTTC. Amino acids: CASSPRVSRPTDEQYF.

This clone was seen only a few times. The chain combines TRBV11-1 with TRBJ2-1, with TRBD1 as a possible D gene (6 bases). V was trimmed by 5 bases and J by 9 bases, leaving 11 bases between them. This CDR3 has 12 residues. From germline, CDR1 is SGHAT and CDR2 FQDESV (reference sequence). CDR3 in amino acids: CASSRTGFEQFF. The CDR3 region has the DNA TGTGCCAGCAGCCGTACAGGGTTTGAGCAGTTCTTC. Filled out from reference TRBV11-1 and TRBJ2-1, the complete variable domain reads EAEVAQSPRYKITEKSQAVAFWCDPISGHATLYWYRQILGQGPELLVQFQDESVVDDSQLPKDRFSAERLKGVDSTLKIQPAELGDSAMYLCASSRTGFEQFFGPGTRLTVL.